This T cell receptor (beta chain) was obtained from a study of T cell responses to AZD1222 COVID-19 vaccine. Details on this clone: The antigen remains undetermined.

Data came from immunoSEQ multiplex PCR; TCRdb stores just in-frame clones and leaves some out. The sample has 180,000 or so clones, 90% to 95% seen once. Germline-derived CDR1 and CDR2 are MDHEN and SYDVKM. The CDR3 extends over 16 amino acids. V was pared by 6 bases and J by 2 bases, with 14 bases between. Overall study findings and caveats: Spike-wide vaccine-associated CD4 TCRs dominated at 160-218 and 743-854. Researchers took repertoire samples only after the peak T cell response had come.

This specimen was peripheral blood, taken on day 0 of AZD1222 vaccination. The receptor comes from an adult in good health. This chain connects TRBV28 to TRBJ1-6; a possible D gene is TRBD1 (6 bases). The CDR3 spells CASRKLTGTYNSPLHF. The CDR3 DNA follows: TGTGCCAGCAGGAAACTTACAGGGACCTATAATTCACCCCTCCACTTT.